The rows below give T cell receptor beta chains drawn from one sample of a study of blood T cells in healthy people across ages. Using its own MiXCR run on the 5' RACE reads, TCRdb lists one record per CDR3 protein. The table includes more than 650,000 distinct CDR3 sequences, approximately 22% detected once. The sample taken for sequencing was blood. Every receptor here comes from a man in his sixties or seventies in good health. Each CDR3 is given with its conserved first and last residue. A D gene is named only where the DNA matches it firmly. Size tells how often a clone was seen (once, few, many) or the class of an expanded clone, and some rows leave it out.

v_call,clone_size,d_call,j_call,cdr3_nt,cdr3_aa
TRBV9,once,NA,TRBJ1-6,TGTGCCAGCAGCGTAGGACAACTATCACCCCTCCACTTT,CASSVGQLSPLHF
TRBV7-8,NA,TRBD1,TRBJ2-1,TGTGCCAGCAGCAAAACAGGGGGCGAGTTGGCTTACAATGAGCAGTTCTTC,CASSKTGGELAYNEQFF
TRBV18,NA,TRBD2,TRBJ2-3,TGTGCCAGCTCAGCCATAGCGGGAGTTCATCCAGATACGCAGTATTTT,CASSAIAGVHPDTQYF
TRBV7-9,few,TRBD2,TRBJ2-3,TGTGCCAGCAGCTCTCCCCCAGGAGCGGGGAGCACAGATACGCAGTATTTT,CASSSPPGAGSTDTQYF
TRBV6-5,few,TRBD1,TRBJ2-3,TGTGCCAGCAGCCGACGGACAGGGGGCCCAGATACGCAGTATTTT,CASSRRTGGPDTQYF
TRBV6-6,NA,NA,TRBJ2-1,TGTGCCAGCAGTCCCGGAACACCGAATGAGCAGTTCTTC,CASSPGTPNEQFF
TRBV6-2/TRBV6-3,NA,NA,TRBJ2-2,TGTGCCAGCAGTTACGTCAAAGGGGGGCCCGGGGAGCTGTTTTTT,CASSYVKGGPGELFF
TRBV5-1,NA,NA,TRBJ2-7,TGCGCCAGCAGCTTCACCGGGACGACTTCCGAGCAGTACTTC,CASSFTGTTSEQYF
TRBV5-5,NA,TRBD1,TRBJ1-1,TGTGCCAGCAGCCCGAGGGGGCATGACGGCACTGAAGCTTTCTTT,CASSPRGHDGTEAFF
TRBV5-1,many,TRBD2,TRBJ2-3,TGCGCCAGCAGCTCGGCGGGGGTTTCGGGGGATACGCAGTATTTT,CASSSAGVSGDTQYF
TRBV7-3,few,NA,TRBJ1-1,TGTGCCAGCAGCTTAAGTGAGGGCACTGAAGCTTTCTTT,CASSLSEGTEAFF
TRBV6-6,NA,TRBD2,TRBJ2-7,TGTGCCGCAGCGGGGGGCACCTACGAGCAGTACTTC,CAAAGGTYEQYF
TRBV5-1,NA,NA,TRBJ2-3,TGCGCCAGCAGCTTGGATGGGGAACCTAGCACAGATACGCAGTATTTT,CASSLDGEPSTDTQYF
TRBV19,NA,TRBD2,TRBJ2-1,TGTGCCAGTAGTTCACCGGGACTACCATCGGGGGAAGAGCAGTTCTTC,CASSSPGLPSGEEQFF
TRBV12-3/TRBV12-4,NA,NA,TRBJ1-2,TGTGCCAGCAGTCCCGGACCTTGGGGCTACACCTTC,CASSPGPWGYTF
TRBV20-1,few,NA,TRBJ2-7,TGCAGTGCTTTGGTCACCTACGAGCAGTACTTC,CSALVTYEQYF
TRBV29-1,NA,NA,TRBJ1-1,TGCAGCGTTCGCAAAGGGGGTGACACTGAAGCTTTCTTT,CSVRKGGDTEAFF
TRBV7-3,many,TRBD1,TRBJ2-5,TGTGCCAGCAGCCCCATCGGGACAGGGAAGGAGAAAGAGACCCAGTACTTC,CASSPIGTGKEKETQYF
TRBV5-1,many,NA,TRBJ2-6,TGCGCCAGCAGCTCGGACGGAATGAGGGCCAACGTCCTGACTTTC,CASSSDGMRANVLTF
TRBV29-1,NA,NA,TRBJ2-3,TGCAGCGTTGAAGATGCGACACTAGGCACAGATACGCAGTATTTT,CSVEDATLGTDTQYF
TRBV20-1,few,TRBD2,TRBJ2-5,TGCAGTGTATCCGTAGCGGGGTTACAAGAGACCCAGTACTTC,CSVSVAGLQETQYF
TRBV15,NA,TRBD2,TRBJ2-3,TGTGCCACCAGCAGGACGACTAGCGGGGAATACACAGATACGCAGTATTTT,CATSRTTSGEYTDTQYF
TRBV4-3,few,TRBD1,TRBJ1-2,TGCGCCAGCAGCCTACAAACAGGGGGCCAGGGCTACACCTTC,CASSLQTGGQGYTF
TRBV7-2,NA,NA,TRBJ1-2,TGTGCCAGCAGCCCCACGACGCGAGTCTATGGCTACACCTTC,CASSPTTRVYGYTF
TRBV5-1,few,TRBD1,TRBJ1-1,TGCGCCAGCAGCAAGACAGGGGACACTGAAGCTTTCTTT,CASSKTGDTEAFF
TRBV7-9,NA,NA,TRBJ2-1,TGTGCCAGCAGCTTAGCCCAGCCGTACAATGAGCAGTTCTTC,CASSLAQPYNEQFF
TRBV5-1,few,NA,TRBJ2-5,TGCGCCAGCAGCTTCGGGGTCGGGATAGAGACCCAGTACTTC,CASSFGVGIETQYF
TRBV9,few,TRBD1,TRBJ2-3,TGTGCCAGCAGCGTAGCGGGACAGGGTACGCAGTATTTT,CASSVAGQGTQYF
TRBV20-1,NA,NA,TRBJ2-3,TGCAGTGCTAGAGTCGGCGGAAGCACAGATACGCAGTATTTT,CSARVGGSTDTQYF
TRBV3-1,NA,TRBD2,TRBJ2-7,TGTGCCAGCAGCCCGGTTAGCGGGGGGATCGAGCAGTACTTC,CASSPVSGGIEQYF
TRBV20-1,NA,TRBD1,TRBJ1-2,TGCAGTGCAAGGACAGGGGGGAAGAACTATGGCTACGCCTTC,CSARTGGKNYGYAF
TRBV15,NA,NA,TRBJ1-6,TGTGCCACCAGCAGGGATAGGTCTTCACCCCTCCACTTT,CATSRDRSSPLHF
TRBV11-2,NA,NA,TRBJ2-5,TGTGCCAGCAGCTCCCTCGTGGGGCCACAAGAGACCCAGTACTTC,CASSSLVGPQETQYF
TRBV2,many,TRBD2,TRBJ2-3,TGTGCCACCAAGACTAGCCCCCTCACCACGCAGTATTTT,CATKTSPLTTQYF
TRBV6-5,few,NA,TRBJ2-2,TGTGCCGGCCGGGACAAAAACACCGGGGAGCTGTTTTTT,CAGRDKNTGELFF
TRBV5-5,NA,TRBD2,TRBJ2-3,TGTGCCAGCACCATTAGACTAGCGGGGGACACAGATACGCAGTATTTT,CASTIRLAGDTDTQYF
TRBV7-3,NA,NA,TRBJ2-2,TGTGCCAGCAGCTTAATAGGCACCGGGGAGCTGTTTTTT,CASSLIGTGELFF